Detailed here is one T cell receptor (beta chain). This sample stems from a study of tumor T cells in aggressive B-cell lymphoma. Germline loops: CDR1 SEHNR, CDR2 FQNEAQ (reference sequence). The CDR3 spans 13 residues. Trimming shortened V by 3 bases and J by 5 bases, and 8 bases separated the two germline ends. The data were produced by immunoSEQ multiplex PCR, yet TCRdb's version contains in-frame clones alone and is incomplete. The data hold approximately 9,900 clones, with 65% to 90% observed a single time. The sample consisted of tumor tissue. The receptor was derived from an adult with diffuse large B cell lymphoma. The chain employs TRBV7-9 and TRBJ2-1; D is unresolved. Here the CDR3 reads CASSFDWNNEQFF. The CDR3 DNA sequence: TGTGCCAGCAGCTTCGACTGGAACAATGAGCAGTTCTTC.